Listed below are T cell receptor beta chains from one sample, sequenced in a study of blood T cell repertoires in COVID-19. Method: immunoSEQ multiplex PCR; TCRdb's copy keeps in-frame clones and lacks some. The table has around 140,000 clones, approximately 90% seen once. The sample was peripheral blood. These receptors were taken from a man aged 50 to 60 with active or convalescent COVID-19. The CDR3 runs from the conserved cysteine through the conserved F or W. The D gene is left open where the match is weak. Size is stated for part of the rows, as once, few or many counts, or as a class when the clone is expanded.

cdr3_aa cdr3_nt j_call d_call clone_size v_call
CASSPGLNEKLFF TGTGCCAGCTCACCGGGCCTTAATGAAAAACTGTTTTTT TRBJ1-4 - - TRBV18
CASSTNLRPSGGYTF TGTGCCAGCAGCACTAACCTCCGACCGTCGGGGGGCTACACCTTC TRBJ1-2 - - TRBV9
CASSYPGTGDTGELFF TGTGCCAGCAGTTACCCCGGGACAGGGGACACCGGGGAGCTGTTTTTT TRBJ2-2 TRBD1 - TRBV6-5
CAGRDRGGYAPSTDTQYF TGTGCCGGCCGGGACAGGGGCGGATACGCCCCCAGCACAGATACGCAGTATTTT TRBJ2-3 TRBD1 - TRBV30
CASRSSGTDGNQPQHF TGTGCCAGCAGATCCTCCGGGACAGACGGCAATCAGCCCCAGCATTTT TRBJ1-5 TRBD1 - TRBV25-1
CASSEHRAGANVLTF TGCGCCAGCAGCGAACACAGGGCTGGGGCCAACGTCCTGACTTTC TRBJ2-6 - - TRBV10-1
CASRIELGELFF TGTGCCAGCAGAATCGAACTCGGGGAGCTGTTTTTT TRBJ2-2 - - TRBV28
CASSLRGTGAEQYF TGTGCCAGCAGCTTGAGGGGGACAGGGGCCGAGCAGTACTTC TRBJ2-7 TRBD1 - TRBV5-4
CSVRTSGGNNEQFF TGCAGCGTGAGGACTAGCGGGGGTAACAATGAGCAGTTCTTC TRBJ2-1 TRBD2 - TRBV29-1
CAWSVPNRFPGNTIYF TGTGCCTGGAGTGTGCCGAACCGGTTTCCTGGAAACACCATATATTTT TRBJ1-3 - - TRBV30
CASNSGTGRDGYTF TGTGCCAGTAACTCCGGGACAGGACGAGATGGCTACACCTTC TRBJ1-2 TRBD1 - TRBV19
CASSRGAGQGNQPQHF TGCGCCAGCAGCCGAGGAGCGGGGCAGGGCAATCAGCCCCAGCATTTT TRBJ1-5 - - TRBV4-3
CASSSQGSWGQPQHF TGTGCCAGTAGTTCTCAGGGCAGTTGGGGTCAGCCCCAGCATTTT TRBJ1-5 - - TRBV19
CASRVRDRDGETQYF TGTGCCAGTAGAGTCCGTGACAGGGACGGGGAGACCCAGTACTTC TRBJ2-5 TRBD1 once TRBV19
CASSGLAGGYEQYF TGCGCCAGCAGCGGGCTAGCGGGTGGCTACGAGCAGTACTTC TRBJ2-7 TRBD2 - TRBV4-1
CASSSSVGGNSPLHF TGTGCCAGCAGTTCCTCTGTTGGCGGTAATTCACCCCTCCACTTT TRBJ1-6 - - TRBV6-6
CAISEEAGAETQYF TGTGCCATCAGTGAGGAGGCGGGAGCAGAGACCCAGTACTTC TRBJ2-5 TRBD2 - TRBV10-3
CASSLGDYRETQYF TGTGCCAGCAGCTTAGGGGACTATCGGGAGACCCAGTACTTC TRBJ2-5 TRBD2 - TRBV7-9
CASSLSRPSYEQYF TGTGCCAGCAGCTTAAGCAGGCCCTCCTACGAGCAGTACTTC TRBJ2-7 - few TRBV11-2
CASSQWTRTAGTDTQYF TGCGCCAGCAGCCAATGGACTCGGACAGCTGGCACAGATACGCAGTATTTT TRBJ2-3 - - TRBV5-1
CASSSRNPSGFLSPGELFF TGCGCCAGCAGCTCCCGAAACCCTAGCGGGTTTTTGTCCCCCGGGGAGCTGTTTTTT TRBJ2-2 TRBD2 - TRBV5-1
CASSLAGTGYEQYF TGTGCCAGCAGCTTAGCGGGGACAGGCTACGAGCAGTACTTC TRBJ2-7 TRBD1 - TRBV7-8
CASSPRDREPYEQYF TGTGCCAGCAGTCCGCGGGACAGGGAGCCCTACGAGCAGTACTTC TRBJ2-7 TRBD1 - TRBV28
CASPTTIPYNEQFF TGTGCCAGCCCCACTACGATACCCTACAATGAGCAGTTCTTC TRBJ2-1 - - TRBV6-5
CASSTIWGGTGELFF TGTGCCAGTAGCACTATCTGGGGGGGGACCGGGGAGCTGTTTTTT TRBJ2-2 TRBD2 - TRBV19
CASSIRSGRAIPPYEQYF TGTGCCAGTAGTATCCGAAGCGGGAGGGCCATCCCTCCCTACGAGCAGTACTTC TRBJ2-7 TRBD2 - TRBV19
CASSIGGRTNEKLFF TGTGCCAGTAGTATCGGTGGGCGAACTAATGAAAAACTGTTTTTT TRBJ1-4 - - TRBV19
CASSISGGVNTEAFF TGCGCCAGCAGCATTAGTGGCGGGGTAAACACTGAAGCTTTCTTT TRBJ1-1 - - TRBV5-1
CSVDGGTSDTGELFF TGCAGCGTTGACGGGGGGACCTCCGACACCGGGGAGCTGTTTTTT TRBJ2-2 TRBD2 - TRBV29-1
CASSTSGALDPTDTQYF TGTGCCAGCTCTACTAGCGGGGCCCTAGACCCCACAGATACGCAGTATTTT TRBJ2-3 TRBD2 - TRBV7-8
CASSQETGFGDEQYF TGCGCCAGCAGCCAAGAAACAGGGTTCGGTGACGAGCAGTACTTC TRBJ2-7 - - TRBV4-1
CASNLFRQRVSYEQYF TGTGCCAGCAACCTGTTCAGGCAGAGGGTATCCTACGAGCAGTACTTC TRBJ2-7 - once TRBV5-6
CASRSGLSNTEAFF TGTGCCAGTAGATCGGGGTTATCGAACACTGAAGCTTTCTTT TRBJ1-1 - - TRBV19
CASIIDRFLSYGYTF TGCGCCAGCATCATTGACAGGTTTCTTAGCTATGGCTACACCTTC TRBJ1-2 - - TRBV23-1
CASSLVPSGPEETQYF TGCGCCAGCAGCTTGGTTCCTAGCGGGCCGGAAGAGACCCAGTACTTC TRBJ2-5 TRBD2 few TRBV5-1
CASSIPRDRANNQPQHF TGTGCCAGTAGTATACCCAGGGACAGGGCTAACAATCAGCCCCAGCATTTT TRBJ1-5 TRBD1 - TRBV19
CASSEGQGFIGDEQFF TGTGCCAGCAGTGAAGGTCAGGGCTTTATCGGCGATGAGCAGTTCTTC TRBJ2-1 - - TRBV2
CASSPTGQVYGYTF TGTGCCAGCAGCCCAACGGGACAGGTCTATGGCTACACCTTC TRBJ1-2 TRBD1 - TRBV5-6
CASSQFLASEQFF TGTGCCAGCAGCCAATTTCTAGCCAGTGAGCAGTTCTTC TRBJ2-1 - - TRBV3-1/TRBV3-2
CASSPGLLSPDTEAFF TGCGCCAGCAGCCCGGGTTTGTTGTCTCCCGACACTGAAGCTTTCTTT TRBJ1-1 - - TRBV5-1
CATSDLQGGKTTIYF TGTGCCACCAGTGATTTGCAGGGCGGGAAAACAACCATATATTTT TRBJ1-3 - - TRBV24-1
CASSVVVTGDTGELFF TGTGCCAGCAGCGTAGTAGTGACAGGGGACACCGGGGAGCTGTTTTTT TRBJ2-2 TRBD1 - TRBV9
CAWNKQRSNEKLFF TGTGCCTGGAACAAACAGCGGTCTAATGAAAAACTGTTTTTT TRBJ1-4 - - TRBV30
CASSFGGMRSEQYF TGTGCCAGCAGTTTTGGCGGGATGAGGAGCGAGCAGTACTTC TRBJ2-7 - - TRBV28
CASSPNGRSNQPQHF TGTGCCAGCAGCCCTAACGGGAGAAGCAATCAGCCCCAGCATTTT TRBJ1-5 - - TRBV14
CASSKAPGQYQETQYF TGTGCCAGCAGCAAAGCTCCAGGGCAGTACCAAGAGACCCAGTACTTC TRBJ2-5 - - TRBV21-1
CASSSGVNSPLHF TGTGCCAGCAGCTCAGGGGTTAATTCACCCCTCCACTTT TRBJ1-6 - - TRBV6-6
CASRLTASGREKLFF TGTGCCAGCAGGCTAACAGCCTCCGGCAGAGAAAAACTGTTTTTT TRBJ1-4 - few TRBV27
CASVGGSGKLDTQYF TGCGCCAGCGTCGGTGGGAGCGGGAAGTTAGATACGCAGTATTTT TRBJ2-3 TRBD2 - TRBV5-1
CASSSGTRSTYEQYF TGCGCCAGCAGCTCCGGGACTCGAAGTACCTACGAGCAGTACTTC TRBJ2-7 - - TRBV5-1
CASSPHRGGEQYF TGTGCCAGTAGCCCCCACCGGGGTGGCGAGCAGTACTTC TRBJ2-7 - - TRBV19
CAISDGGEQETQYF TGTGCCATCAGTGACGGCGGTGAGCAGGAGACCCAGTACTTC TRBJ2-5 - - TRBV10-3